The rows below give T cell receptor beta chains drawn from one sample of a study of cytomegalovirus exposure and HLA in healthy donors. Produced via immunoSEQ multiplex PCR; TCRdb's table is partial and in-frame only. Here the sample spans roughly 120,000 clones, around three quarters being singletons. Sequenced sample: PBMCs. The origin of the receptors is a woman aged 18 to 35 in good health and CMV-seropositive. Both conserved end residues are part of each CDR3. The order of the fields is CDR3 length, J gene, V gene, D gene, clone size, CDR3 DNA, CDR3 protein. The D gene is left open where the match is weak. Clone size is given for some rows only: seen once, a few or many times, or a class if the clone is expanded.

CDR3 length: 15; J gene: TRBJ1-2; V gene: TRBV6-5; D gene: TRBD1; clone size: once; CDR3 DNA: TGTGCCAGCAGTTACGGGCAGGGGGCTGGCTATGGCTACACCTTC; CDR3 protein: CASSYGQGAGYGYTF
CDR3 length: 15; J gene: TRBJ1-1; V gene: TRBV6-5; D gene: -; clone size: -; CDR3 DNA: TGTGCCAGCTTCGACCGAGGAGGCGGAAACACTGAAGCTTTCTTT; CDR3 protein: CASFDRGGGNTEAFF
CDR3 length: 14; J gene: TRBJ2-1; V gene: TRBV30; D gene: -; clone size: -; CDR3 DNA: TGTGCCTGGAGAAGGGGCCACACGGCGATTGGGCAGTTCTTC; CDR3 protein: CAWRRGHTAIGQFF
CDR3 length: 15; J gene: TRBJ1-5; V gene: TRBV6-1; D gene: -; clone size: -; CDR3 DNA: TGTGCCAGCAGTTTGCGACTGGATAGCAATCAGCCCCAGCATTTT; CDR3 protein: CASSLRLDSNQPQHF
CDR3 length: 15; J gene: TRBJ2-7; V gene: TRBV5-1; D gene: TRBD1; clone size: -; CDR3 DNA: TGCGCCAGCAGTTTCACCGGGACAGGGGCTAGCGAGCAGTACTTC; CDR3 protein: CASSFTGTGASEQYF
CDR3 length: 15; J gene: TRBJ2-7; V gene: TRBV2; D gene: -; clone size: -; CDR3 DNA: TGTGCCAGCAGTGTTTCCGGGACATACTCCTACGAGCAGTACTTC; CDR3 protein: CASSVSGTYSYEQYF
CDR3 length: 14; J gene: TRBJ2-5; V gene: TRBV7-9; D gene: -; clone size: -; CDR3 DNA: TGTGCCAGCAGCTTACAGGGGTGGGGGGAGACCCAGTACTTC; CDR3 protein: CASSLQGWGETQYF
CDR3 length: 13; J gene: TRBJ2-1; V gene: TRBV6-5; D gene: -; clone size: -; CDR3 DNA: TGTGCCAGCAGCAGGACAGCGAACAATGAGCAGTTCTTC; CDR3 protein: CASSRTANNEQFF
CDR3 length: 15; J gene: TRBJ2-3; V gene: TRBV7-3; D gene: TRBD2; clone size: -; CDR3 DNA: TGTGCCAGCAGCCTTAGCGGGGGAAGCACAGATACGCAGTATTTT; CDR3 protein: CASSLSGGSTDTQYF
CDR3 length: 18; J gene: TRBJ2-7; V gene: TRBV4-1; D gene: TRBD1; clone size: -; CDR3 DNA: TGCGCCAGCAGCCAAATTATATCTCCGGACAGGAGCTCCTACGAGCAGTACTTC; CDR3 protein: CASSQIISPDRSSYEQYF
CDR3 length: 17; J gene: TRBJ1-2; V gene: TRBV11-2; D gene: -; clone size: -; CDR3 DNA: TGTGCCAGCAGCTTAGCCTTAACAGGCAAAGGGGACTATGGCTACACCTTC; CDR3 protein: CASSLALTGKGDYGYTF
CDR3 length: 14; J gene: TRBJ2-7; V gene: TRBV19; D gene: -; clone size: -; CDR3 DNA: TGTGCCAGTAGTAGAAGGAGTCGAACCTACGAGCAGTACTTC; CDR3 protein: CASSRRSRTYEQYF
CDR3 length: 13; J gene: TRBJ1-1; V gene: TRBV19; D gene: -; clone size: -; CDR3 DNA: TGTGCCAGTAGTATAGGACAGGTCAGTGAAGCTTTCTTT; CDR3 protein: CASSIGQVSEAFF
CDR3 length: 15; J gene: TRBJ1-2; V gene: TRBV5-6; D gene: TRBD1; clone size: once; CDR3 DNA: TGTGCCAGCAGCTGGCGGCTCAGGGGGGACTATGGCTACACCTTC; CDR3 protein: CASSWRLRGDYGYTF
CDR3 length: 13; J gene: TRBJ2-7; V gene: TRBV30; D gene: -; clone size: once; CDR3 DNA: TGTGCCTGGAGTCTTACTTCCTCCTACGAGCAGTACTTC; CDR3 protein: CAWSLTSSYEQYF
CDR3 length: 15; J gene: TRBJ1-6; V gene: TRBV30; D gene: -; clone size: -; CDR3 DNA: TGTGCCTGGAGTGGAGGGCTTTCCTATAATTCACCCCTCCACTTT; CDR3 protein: CAWSGGLSYNSPLHF
CDR3 length: 14; J gene: TRBJ2-6; V gene: TRBV5-4; D gene: -; clone size: -; CDR3 DNA: TGTGCCAGCAGCTTGGCAGGTGGGGCCAACGTCCTGACTTTC; CDR3 protein: CASSLAGGANVLTF